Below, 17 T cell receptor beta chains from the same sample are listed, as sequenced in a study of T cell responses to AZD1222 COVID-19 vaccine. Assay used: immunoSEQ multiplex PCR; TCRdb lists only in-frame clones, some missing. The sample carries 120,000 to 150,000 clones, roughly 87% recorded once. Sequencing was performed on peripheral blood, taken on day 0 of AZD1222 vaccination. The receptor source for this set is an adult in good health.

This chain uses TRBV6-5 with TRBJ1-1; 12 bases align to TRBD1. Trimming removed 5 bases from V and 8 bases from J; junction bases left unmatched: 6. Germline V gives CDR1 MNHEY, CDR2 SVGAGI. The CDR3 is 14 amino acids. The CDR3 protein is CASSRSGTGGEAFF. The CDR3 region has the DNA TGTGCCAGCAGTCGCAGCGGGACAGGGGGCGAAGCTTTCTTT.

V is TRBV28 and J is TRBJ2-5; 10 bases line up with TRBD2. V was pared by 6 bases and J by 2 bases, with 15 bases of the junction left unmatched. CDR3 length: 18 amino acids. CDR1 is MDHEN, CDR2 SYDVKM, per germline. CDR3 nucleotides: TGTGCCAGCAGCCCCACCCATGCACTAGCGGGATGGCAAGAGACCCAGTACTTC. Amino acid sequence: CASSPTHALAGWQETQYF. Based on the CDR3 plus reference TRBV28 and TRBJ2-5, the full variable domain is DVKVTQSSRYLVKRTGEKVFLECVQDMDHENMFWYRQDPGLGLRLIYFSYDVKMKEKGDIPEGYSVSREKKERFSLILESASTNQTSMYLCASSPTHALAGWQETQYFGPGTRLLVL.

The CDR3 spells CASSEVAVSGNTIYF. The CDR3 bases are TGTGCCAGCAGTGAAGTGGCAGTCTCTGGAAACACCATATATTTT. This chain uses TRBV2 with TRBJ1-3; D gene unclear. The CDR3 spans 15 residues. The germline gives CDR1 SNHLY, CDR2 FYNNEI. Trimming removed 1 base from V and 0 bases from J, with 7 bases in between.

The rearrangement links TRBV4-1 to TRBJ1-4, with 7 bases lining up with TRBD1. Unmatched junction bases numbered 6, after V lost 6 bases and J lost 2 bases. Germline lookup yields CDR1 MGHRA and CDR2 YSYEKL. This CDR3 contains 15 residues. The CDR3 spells CASRLGTATNEKLFF. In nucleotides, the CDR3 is TGCGCCAGCAGACTCGGGACAGCCACTAATGAAAAACTGTTTTTT.

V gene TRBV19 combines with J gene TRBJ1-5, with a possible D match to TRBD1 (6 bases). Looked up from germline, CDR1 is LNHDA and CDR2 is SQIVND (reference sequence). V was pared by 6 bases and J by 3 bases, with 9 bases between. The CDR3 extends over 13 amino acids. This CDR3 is CASRRTVNQPQHF. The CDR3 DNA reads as TGTGCCAGTAGGCGGACAGTCAATCAGCCCCAGCATTTT.

The CDR3 nucleotides read TGTGCCAGCAGCTTAGAGGGAGATTACAATGAGCAGTTCTTC. It translates to CASSLEGDYNEQFF. The chain employs TRBV11-2 and TRBJ2-1; TRBD2 might be the D (5 bases). V lost 0 bases, J lost 4 bases, and 7 bases lay in between. Looked up from germline, CDR1 is SGHAT and CDR2 is FQNNGV. This CDR3 contains 14 residues.

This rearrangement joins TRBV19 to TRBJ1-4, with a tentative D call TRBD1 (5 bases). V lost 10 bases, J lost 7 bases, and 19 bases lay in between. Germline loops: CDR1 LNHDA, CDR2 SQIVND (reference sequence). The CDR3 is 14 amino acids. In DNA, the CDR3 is TGTGCCACCCTGCCTGGGGGTTTTGGTGAAAAACTGTTTTTT. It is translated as CATLPGGFGEKLFF.

DNA of the CDR3: TGTGCCAGCAGTACGCGGGGCGGAACGACCTACGAGCAGTACTTC. It specifies CASSTRGGTTYEQYF. The V gene is TRBV27, the J gene TRBJ2-7; maybe TRBD2 (6 bases). Deletions cut 5 bases from V and 2 bases from J, with 16 bases between. This CDR3 has 15 amino acids. The germline V gene has CDR1 MNHEY and CDR2 SMNVEV (reference sequence).

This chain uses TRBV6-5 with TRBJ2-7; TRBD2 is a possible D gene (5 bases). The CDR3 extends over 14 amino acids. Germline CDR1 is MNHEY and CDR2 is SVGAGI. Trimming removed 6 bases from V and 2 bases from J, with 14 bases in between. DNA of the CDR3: TGTGCCAGCAGCACCGGTATGAGGGCCTACGAGCAGTACTTC. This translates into CASSTGMRAYEQYF.

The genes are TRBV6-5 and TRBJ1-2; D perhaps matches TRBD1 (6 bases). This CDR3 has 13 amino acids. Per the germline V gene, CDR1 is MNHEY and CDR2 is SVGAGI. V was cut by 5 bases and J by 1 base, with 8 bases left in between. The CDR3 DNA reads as TGTGCCAGCAGTCTCAGGGGTAACTATGGCTACACCTTC. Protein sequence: CASSLRGNYGYTF.

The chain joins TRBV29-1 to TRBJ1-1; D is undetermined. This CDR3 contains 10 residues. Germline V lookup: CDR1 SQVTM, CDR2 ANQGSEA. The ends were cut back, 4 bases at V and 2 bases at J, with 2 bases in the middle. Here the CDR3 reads CSVGNTEAFF. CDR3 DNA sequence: TGCAGCGTTGGAAACACTGAAGCTTTCTTT. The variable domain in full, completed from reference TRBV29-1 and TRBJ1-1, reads SAVISQKPSRDICQRGTSLTIQCQVDSQVTMMFWYRQQPGQSLTLIATANQGSEATYESGFVIDKFPISRPNLTFSTLTVSNMSPEDSSIYLCSVGNTEAFFGQGTRLTVV.

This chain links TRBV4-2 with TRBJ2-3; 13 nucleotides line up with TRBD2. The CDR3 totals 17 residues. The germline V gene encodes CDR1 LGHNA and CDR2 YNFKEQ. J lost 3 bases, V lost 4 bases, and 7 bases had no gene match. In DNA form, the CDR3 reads TGTGCCAGCAGCCGAAGTAGGACTAGCGGGAGAACAGATACGCAGTATTTT. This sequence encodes CASSRSRTSGRTDTQYF.

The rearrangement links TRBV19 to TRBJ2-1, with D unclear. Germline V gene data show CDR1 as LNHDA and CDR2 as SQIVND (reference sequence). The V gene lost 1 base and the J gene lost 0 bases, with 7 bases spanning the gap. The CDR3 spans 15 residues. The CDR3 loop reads CASSIGLNSYNEQFF. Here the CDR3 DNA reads TGTGCCAGTAGTATAGGGCTGAACTCCTACAATGAGCAGTTCTTC.

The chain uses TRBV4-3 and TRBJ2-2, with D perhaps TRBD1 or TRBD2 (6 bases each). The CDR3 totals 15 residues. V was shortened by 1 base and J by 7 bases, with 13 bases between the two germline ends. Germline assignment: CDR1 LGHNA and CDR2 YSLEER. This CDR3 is CASSQVGGQGGELFF. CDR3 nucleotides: TGCGCCAGCAGCCAAGTGGGGGGCCAGGGCGGGGAGCTGTTTTTT.

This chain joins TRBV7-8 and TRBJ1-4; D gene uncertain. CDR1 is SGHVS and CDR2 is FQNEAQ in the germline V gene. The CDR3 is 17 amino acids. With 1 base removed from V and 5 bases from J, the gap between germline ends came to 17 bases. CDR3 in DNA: TGTGCCAGCAGCTTAGGGAGGGTGCTCTTTCGGAATGAAAAACTGTTTTTT. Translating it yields CASSLGRVLFRNEKLFF.

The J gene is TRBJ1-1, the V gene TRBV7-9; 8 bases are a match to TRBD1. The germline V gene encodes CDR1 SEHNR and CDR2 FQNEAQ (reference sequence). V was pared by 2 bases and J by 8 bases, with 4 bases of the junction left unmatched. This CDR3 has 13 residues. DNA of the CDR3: TGTGCCAGCAGCTTAATGGACAGGGAGGAAGCTTTCTTT. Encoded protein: CASSLMDREEAFF.

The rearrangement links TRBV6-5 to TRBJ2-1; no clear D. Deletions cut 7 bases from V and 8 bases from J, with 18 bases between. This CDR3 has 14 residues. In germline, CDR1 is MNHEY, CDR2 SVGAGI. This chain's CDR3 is CASMSPPFFDEQFF. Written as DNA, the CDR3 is TGTGCCAGCATGAGTCCCCCGTTTTTTGATGAGCAGTTCTTC.